These T cell receptor beta chains were read from a single sample in a study of cytomegalovirus exposure and HLA in healthy donors. Data came from immunoSEQ multiplex PCR; TCRdb stores just in-frame clones and leaves some out. The table lists fewer than 150,000 clones. The source material was PBMCs. Every receptor here comes from a man in his forties in good health and CMV-seronegative. Each CDR3 is given with its conserved first and last residue. Each record gives: V gene, J gene, D gene, CDR3 protein. D genes are given only for firm matches.

TRBV2	TRBJ1-2	TRBD1	CAVTRDSTLYGYTF
TRBV14	TRBJ1-6	.	CASSQDLEVDSPLHF
TRBV14	TRBJ2-1	TRBD1	CASSLGTGNEQFF
TRBV7-9	TRBJ2-7	.	CASSAQRSSYEQYF
TRBV6-1	TRBJ1-5	.	CASSEEGGNQPQHF
TRBV7-2	TRBJ1-3	.	CASSPARVSGNTIYF
TRBV4-1	TRBJ2-7	TRBD1	CASSQMGTGPTYEQYF
TRBV5-1	TRBJ2-4	TRBD2	CASRPAGGAKNIQYF
TRBV5-6	TRBJ1-5	TRBD1	CASSTDRGRGNQPQHF
TRBV7-8	TRBJ2-7	TRBD2	CASSFGLADYEQYF
TRBV29-1	TRBJ1-4	TRBD1	CSGRQGNEKLFF
TRBV14	TRBJ2-2	.	CASSQEVPGGELFF
TRBV14	TRBJ1-6	.	CASSQDRTVAANSPLHF
TRBV5-1	TRBJ2-7	.	CASSREPYEQYF
TRBV11-3	TRBJ1-3	TRBD1	CASSLGQGSGNTIYF
TRBV11-2	TRBJ2-7	.	CASSTLTGYKDEQYF
TRBV7-2	TRBJ2-3	.	CASKKGNPTDTQYF
TRBV6-5	TRBJ2-7	TRBD1	CASSPPGTVYEQYF
TRBV5-1	TRBJ1-3	.	CASSLAPGLSGNTIYF
TRBV7-8	TRBJ2-7	TRBD1	CASSLRDRGQGNEQYF
TRBV5-6	TRBJ1-5	.	CASSLKGGPPQHF
TRBV4-3	TRBJ2-1	.	CASRGSRTANEQFF
TRBV7-6	TRBJ2-3	TRBD2	CASSIQRGGPDTQYF
TRBV4-1	TRBJ2-7	.	CASSQDGRKEQYF
TRBV29-1	TRBJ1-2	TRBD1	CSVEREGAGYTF
TRBV7-3	TRBJ1-1	TRBD1	CASSLIRDSKPMNTEAFF
TRBV2	TRBJ2-2	TRBD2	CAISGGGRNTGELFF
TRBV2	TRBJ2-7	TRBD1	CASRRDRFSYEQYF
TRBV11-2	TRBJ2-3	.	CASSPGTQPDTQYF
TRBV7-8	TRBJ1-6	.	CASNHGTTESPLHF
TRBV11-1	TRBJ1-6	.	CASSSSHNSPLHF
TRBV9	TRBJ1-1	TRBD1	CASSVVIGQGGTEAFF
TRBV7-3	TRBJ2-2	TRBD2	CASSPLIGLAGGLGTGELFF
TRBV6-1	TRBJ1-4	TRBD1	CASFVGQLNEKLFF
TRBV5-1	TRBJ2-7	TRBD1	CASSFNRGREQYF
TRBV5-1	TRBJ1-5	.	CASSPGGNSNQSQHF
TRBV2	TRBJ1-2	.	CASSEPTRGHGYTF
TRBV7-3	TRBJ1-1	.	CASSYSRSTEAFF
TRBV6-5	TRBJ2-3	.	CASSYSRTTSADTQYF
TRBV7-7	TRBJ2-5	TRBD1	CASSQLQGPQETQYF
TRBV4-2	TRBJ2-7	.	CASSQVSQMDEQYF
TRBV12-1	TRBJ2-7	.	CASRYRGSYEQYF
TRBV7-6	TRBJ1-1	TRBD1	CASSLEQGTEAFF
TRBV11-2	TRBJ2-1	.	CASSLVRSLNEQFF
TRBV5-4	TRBJ1-1	TRBD1	CASSMGTGGNTEAFF
TRBV5-1	TRBJ2-5	.	CASSLGIDYNQYF
TRBV18	TRBJ2-7	TRBD1	CASSPSGTGGFFPYEQYF
TRBV7-2	TRBJ1-4	TRBD1	CASSQGGREKLFF
TRBV12-5	TRBJ2-3	.	CASGLFGNTQYF
TRBV6-5	TRBJ2-5	TRBD1	CASSYGGRDRTPMYF
TRBV29-1	TRBJ2-2	TRBD1	CSVADRVETGELFF
TRBV10-3	TRBJ2-3	.	CAISSRTDLPPDTQYF
TRBV7-9	TRBJ1-6	TRBD1	CASSPRTGDNSPLHF